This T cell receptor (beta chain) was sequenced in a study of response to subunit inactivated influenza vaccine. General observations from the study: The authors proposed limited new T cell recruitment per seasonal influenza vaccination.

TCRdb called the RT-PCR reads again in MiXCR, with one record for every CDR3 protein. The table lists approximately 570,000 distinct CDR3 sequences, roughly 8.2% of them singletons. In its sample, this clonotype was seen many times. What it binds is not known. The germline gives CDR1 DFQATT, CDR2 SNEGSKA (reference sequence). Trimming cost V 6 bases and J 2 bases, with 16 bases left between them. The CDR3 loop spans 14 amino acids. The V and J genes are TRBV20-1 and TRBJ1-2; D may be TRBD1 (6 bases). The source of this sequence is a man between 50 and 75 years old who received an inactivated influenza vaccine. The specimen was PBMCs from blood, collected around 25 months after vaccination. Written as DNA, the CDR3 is TGCAGTGCCGTAGATAGGGGGATGAACTATGGCTACACCTTC. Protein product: CSAVDRGMNYGYTF.